This TCR beta chain originates from a study of T cell clonotyping in hematopoietic cell transplantation. Trimming removed 3 bases from V and 2 bases from J, with 7 bases in between. The germline V gene encodes CDR1 MNHNY and CDR2 SVGAGI (reference sequence). The CDR3 totals 14 residues. Generated by immunoSEQ multiplex PCR, the TCRdb table keeps only in-frame clones and is missing some. The profile shows 17,000 or so clones, around 71% of them singletons. Regarding the study as a whole: Recipient TCR diversity dropped after transplant; expanded clonotypes rose from day 30 to 180. Broader posttransplant TCR repertoire diversity was predicted by graft donor and pretransplant recipient Inverse Simpson Index values.

This clone has a handful of counts. The target antigen is unknown. This TCR was sampled from a woman in her sixties in good health. Some clones in this sample may be carry-over from other donors' samples. V usage is TRBV6-6 and J usage is TRBJ2-2; no definite D call. The specimen sequenced was peripheral blood mononuclear cells. CDR3 loop: CASSYRRNTGELFF. The CDR3 region has the DNA TGTGCCAGCAGTTATCGCAGAAACACCGGGGAGCTGTTTTTT.